The following is a TCR beta chain sequence with its context. What it binds is not known. The sample belongs to a study of OX40 agonist ivuxolimab in advanced cancers. Study findings and constraints: Among expanded peripheral T cells, antigen specificity went undetermined. Among T cells, CD8+ cells averaged more expanded clones than CD4+ cells.

The CDR3 is 14 residues long. V lost 3 bases, J lost 6 bases, and 15 bases lay in between. Germline loops: CDR1 LNHDA, CDR2 SQIVND (reference sequence). Here immunoSEQ multiplex PCR was the method, and the copy in TCRdb shows in-frame clones only, minus some. The table shows approximately 49,000 clones, with nearly 85% occurring only once. Sequenced material: CD4+ or CD8+ T cells sorted from blood, taken in a trial of the OX40 agonist ivuxolimab. The origin of this receptor is an adult with an advanced solid tumor such as melanoma, head and neck, liver or kidney cancer. The chain recombines TRBV19 with TRBJ2-7; D perhaps matches TRBD1 (6 bases). CDR3 in amino acids: CASSISLAGAEQYF. The CDR3 nucleotides are TGTGCCAGTAGTATTTCCCTCGCAGGGGCCGAGCAGTACTTC. The full variable domain, rest sourced from reference TRBV19 and TRBJ2-7, is DGGITQSPKYLFRKEGQNVTLSCEQNLNHDAMYWYRQDPGQGLRLIYYSQIVNDFQKGDIAEGYSVSREKKESFPLTVTSAQKNPTAFYLCASSISLAGAEQYFGPGTRLTVT.